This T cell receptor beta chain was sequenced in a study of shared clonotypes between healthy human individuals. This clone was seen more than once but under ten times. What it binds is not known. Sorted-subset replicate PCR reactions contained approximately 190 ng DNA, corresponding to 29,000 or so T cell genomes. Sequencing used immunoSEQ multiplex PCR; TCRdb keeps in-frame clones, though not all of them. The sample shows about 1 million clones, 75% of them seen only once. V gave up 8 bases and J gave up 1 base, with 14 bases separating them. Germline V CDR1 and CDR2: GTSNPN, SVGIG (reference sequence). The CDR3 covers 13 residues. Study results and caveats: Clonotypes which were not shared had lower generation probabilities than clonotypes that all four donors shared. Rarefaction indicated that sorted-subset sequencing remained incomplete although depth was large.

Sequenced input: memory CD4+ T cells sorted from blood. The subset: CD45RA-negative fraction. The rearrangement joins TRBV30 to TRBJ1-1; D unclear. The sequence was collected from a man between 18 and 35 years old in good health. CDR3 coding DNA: TGTGCCCATGAACGGGGAGGGAACACTGAAGCTTTCTTT. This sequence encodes CAHERGGNTEAFF.